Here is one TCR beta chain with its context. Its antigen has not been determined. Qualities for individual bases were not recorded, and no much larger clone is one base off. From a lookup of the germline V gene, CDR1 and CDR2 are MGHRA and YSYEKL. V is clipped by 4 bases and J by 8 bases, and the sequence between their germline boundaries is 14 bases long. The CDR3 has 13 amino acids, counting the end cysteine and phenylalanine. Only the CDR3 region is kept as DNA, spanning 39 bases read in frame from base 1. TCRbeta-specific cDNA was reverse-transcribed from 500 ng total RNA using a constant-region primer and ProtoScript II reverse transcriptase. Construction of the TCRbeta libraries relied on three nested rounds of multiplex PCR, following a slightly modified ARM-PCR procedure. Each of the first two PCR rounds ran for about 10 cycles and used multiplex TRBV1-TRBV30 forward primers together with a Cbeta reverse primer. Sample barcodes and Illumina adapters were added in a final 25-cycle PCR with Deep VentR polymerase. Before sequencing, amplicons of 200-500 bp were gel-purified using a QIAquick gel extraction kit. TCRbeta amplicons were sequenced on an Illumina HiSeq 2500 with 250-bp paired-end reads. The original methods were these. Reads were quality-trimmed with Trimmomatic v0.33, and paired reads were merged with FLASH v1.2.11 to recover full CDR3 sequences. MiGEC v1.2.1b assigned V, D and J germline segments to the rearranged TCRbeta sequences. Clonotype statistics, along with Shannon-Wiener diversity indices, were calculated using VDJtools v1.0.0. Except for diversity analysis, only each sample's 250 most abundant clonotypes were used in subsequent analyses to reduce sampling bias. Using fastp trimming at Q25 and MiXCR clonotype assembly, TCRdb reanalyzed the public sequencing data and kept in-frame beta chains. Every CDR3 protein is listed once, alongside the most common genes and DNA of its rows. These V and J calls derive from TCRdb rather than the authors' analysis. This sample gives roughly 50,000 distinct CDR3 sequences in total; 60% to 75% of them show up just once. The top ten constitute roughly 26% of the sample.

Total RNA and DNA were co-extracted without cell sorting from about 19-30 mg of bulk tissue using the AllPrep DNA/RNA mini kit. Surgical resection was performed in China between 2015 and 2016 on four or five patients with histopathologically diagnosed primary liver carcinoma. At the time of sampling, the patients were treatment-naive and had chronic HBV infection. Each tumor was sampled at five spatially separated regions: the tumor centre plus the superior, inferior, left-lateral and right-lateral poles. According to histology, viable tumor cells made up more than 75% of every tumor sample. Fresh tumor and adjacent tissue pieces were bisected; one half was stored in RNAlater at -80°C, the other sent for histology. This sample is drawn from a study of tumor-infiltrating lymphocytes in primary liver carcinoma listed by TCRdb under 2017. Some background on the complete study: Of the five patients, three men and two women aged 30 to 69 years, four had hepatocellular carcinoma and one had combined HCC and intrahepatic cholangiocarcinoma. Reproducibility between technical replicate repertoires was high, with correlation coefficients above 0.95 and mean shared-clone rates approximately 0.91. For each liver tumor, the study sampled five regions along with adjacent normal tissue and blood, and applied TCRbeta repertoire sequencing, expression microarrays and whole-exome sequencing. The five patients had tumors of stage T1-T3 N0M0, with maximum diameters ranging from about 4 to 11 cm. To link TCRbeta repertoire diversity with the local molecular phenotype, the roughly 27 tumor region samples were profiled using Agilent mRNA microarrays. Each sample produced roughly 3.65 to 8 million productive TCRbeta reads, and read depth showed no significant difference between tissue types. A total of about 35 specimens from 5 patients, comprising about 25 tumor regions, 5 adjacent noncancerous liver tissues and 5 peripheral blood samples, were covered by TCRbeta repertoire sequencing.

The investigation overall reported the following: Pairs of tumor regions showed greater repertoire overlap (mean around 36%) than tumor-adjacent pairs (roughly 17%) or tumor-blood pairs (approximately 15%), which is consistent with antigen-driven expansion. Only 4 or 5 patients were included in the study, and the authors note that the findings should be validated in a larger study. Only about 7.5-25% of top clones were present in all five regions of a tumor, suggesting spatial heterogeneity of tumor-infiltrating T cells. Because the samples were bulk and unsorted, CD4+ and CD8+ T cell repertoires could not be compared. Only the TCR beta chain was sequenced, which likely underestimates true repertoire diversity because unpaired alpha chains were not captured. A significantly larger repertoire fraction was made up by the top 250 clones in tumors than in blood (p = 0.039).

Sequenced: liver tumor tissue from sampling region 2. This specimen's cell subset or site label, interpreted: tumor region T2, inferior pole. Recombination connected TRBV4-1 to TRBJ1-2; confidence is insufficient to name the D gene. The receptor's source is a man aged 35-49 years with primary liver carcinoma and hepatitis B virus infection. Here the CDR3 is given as CASSPVTNYGYTF. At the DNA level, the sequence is TGCGCCAGCAGCCCAGTAACTAATTACGGCTACACCTTC.